This TCR beta chain derives from a study of T cells expressing NK-cell markers. Turning to the study itself: It was from sorted CD3+CD56+NKG2C+, CD3+CD56+NKG2C- and CD3+CD56-NKG2C+ T cells that TCR beta repertoires came.

TCRdb reanalyzed the 5' RACE reads and collapses them to one entry per CDR3 protein, without DNA. Its table lists some 150,000 distinct CDR3 sequences. The germline V gene has CDR1 SGHRS and CDR2 YFSETQ. This CDR3 has 17 residues. Concerning this clonotype itself: What it recognizes is unknown.

Findings of the study overall: These same clonotypes (in several donors) also led the CD3+CD56-NKG2C+ fraction. NKG2C+ dominant clonotype frequencies in six donors were roughly 1.0-7.0% of CD8+ T cells.

This receptor was obtained from a woman aged 50 to 60 in good health. Sequencing was done on a sample of blood T cells: a sorted CD56 or NKG2C T cell subset, CD4+ or CD8+ T cells, or bulk PBMC T cells (not recorded which). This rearrangement joins TRBV5-1 to TRBJ2-6. CDR3 residues: CASSLDSPGFGANVLTF. Complete variable domain (other parts from reference TRBV5-1 and TRBJ2-6): KAGVTQTPRYLIKTRGQQVTLSCSPISGHRSVSWYQQTPGQGLQFLFEYFSETQRNKGNFPGRFSGRQFSNSRSEMNVSTLELGDSALYLCASSLDSPGFGANVLTFGAGSRLTVL.